This T cell receptor (beta chain) was found in a study of blood T cell repertoires in COVID-19. Study in general: COVID-19 samples from acute and convalescent phases originated in the United States, Italy and Spain. From T cells, B-cell-depleted T cells, or PBMCs came the material, which was cDNA or gDNA.

Authors' data handling: For nucleated cells, counts were estimated from reference gene primer amplification. Libraries were prepared by immunoSEQ multiplex PCR; TCRdb keeps only in-frame clonotypes and omits some of them. V, J and clone size reflect that table, while D and trimming were determined from the DNA. The table has about 160,000 clones, approximately 84% seen once. After removal of 6 bases from V and 6 bases from J, the junction contained 9 bases not matched to a gene. Germline CDR1 and CDR2: MNHEY and SMNVEV (reference sequence). The CDR3 spans 15 residues. This clone was found a few times.

This TCR came from an elderly woman with acute or convalescent COVID-19. Material for sequencing was peripheral blood. This sequence joins TRBV27 and TRBJ2-3; 10 nucleotides match TRBD1. CDR3 in amino acids: CASSGTGAAMDTQYF. The CDR3 coding sequence is TGTGCCAGCAGCGGGACAGGGGCCGCAATGGATACGCAGTATTTT.